The 32 T cell receptor beta chains reported below all come from one sample, sequenced in a study of shared clonotypes between healthy human individuals. Clones were read by immunoSEQ multiplex PCR, and TCRdb kept only the in-frame ones, dropping some. Of about 1.1 million clones in the sample, approximately 75% were seen once. What was sequenced was memory CD4+ T cells from PBMCs. Specified subset: CD45RA-negative fraction. These receptors were taken from a man aged 18 to 30 in good health. Some clones in this sample may be carry-over from other donors' samples.

CDR3 loop: CASSIRDITDTQYF. In DNA, the CDR3 is TGTGCCAGTAGTATACGGGACATCACAGATACGCAGTATTTT. This rearrangement joins TRBV19 to TRBJ2-3; a weak D match, TRBD1 (6 bases). V was pared by 2 bases and J by 2 bases, with 8 bases between. CDR1 and CDR2 (germline): LNHDA, SQIVND (reference sequence). The CDR3 consists of 14 residues.

The CDR3 spells CASSAKGADSGTGPQHF. The CDR3 DNA follows: TGTGCCAGCAGTGCGAAAGGGGCCGACTCGGGAACTGGCCCCCAGCATTTT. The gene calls are TRBV6-1 and TRBJ1-5; maybe TRBD1 (5 bases). Germline loops: CDR1 MNHNS, CDR2 SASEGT. This CDR3 is built from 17 residues. With 4 bases removed from V and 10 bases from J, the gap between germline ends came to 26 bases.

The chain combines TRBV7-9 with TRBJ1-4; 7 bases agree with TRBD1. The germline gives CDR1 SEHNR, CDR2 FQNEAQ (reference sequence). There are 15 residues in the CDR3. The J segment lost 5 bases and the V segment lost 5 bases, leaving 8 bases of the junction unmatched. CDR3 DNA sequence: TGTGCCAGCAGCCCCAGGGGGGGGAAAAATGAAAAACTGTTTTTT. This gives the protein CASSPRGGKNEKLFF.

This chain joins TRBV7-9 and TRBJ2-2; perhaps TRBD2 as D (6 bases). V shed 5 bases and J shed 2 bases, with 15 bases lying between them. Germline CDR1 reads SEHNR; CDR2 reads FQNEAQ (reference sequence). The CDR3 spans 16 residues. The CDR3 sequence is CASSPRPGTNTGELFF. DNA for the CDR3: TGTGCCAGCAGCCCCCGTCCGGGGACTAACACCGGGGAGCTGTTTTTT.

The rearrangement uses TRBV5-6 and TRBJ2-1; TRBD2 agrees at 12 bases. Germline assignment: CDR1 SGHDT and CDR2 YYEEEE. This CDR3 has 17 amino acids. After removal of 4 bases from V and 1 base from J, the junction contained 6 bases not matched to a gene. CDR3 nucleotide sequence: TGTGCCAGCAGCCAGGGACTAGCGGGTGTGTCCTACAATGAGCAGTTCTTC. This encodes CASSQGLAGVSYNEQFF.

The V call is TRBV5-6, the J call TRBJ2-3; no reliable D call. CDR3 length equals 13 residues. V was clipped by 2 bases and J by 2 bases, with 6 bases between them. Germline V gene lookup returns CDR1 SGHDT and CDR2 YYEEEE. The CDR3 loop reads CASSFRFTDTQYF. In nucleotides, the CDR3 is TGTGCCAGCAGCTTTAGATTCACAGATACGCAGTATTTT.

The chain carries TRBV19 and TRBJ1-1; D remains unclear. Deletions cut 6 bases from V and 2 bases from J, with 7 bases between. CDR1 LNHDA and CDR2 SQIVND come from the germline V gene (reference sequence). This CDR3 comprises 12 residues. For the CDR3, the DNA is TGTGCCAGTAGACGAACAAACACTGAAGCTTTCTTT. It specifies CASRRTNTEAFF.

This sequence joins TRBV4-1 and TRBJ2-7; D is possibly TRBD2 (5 bases). The V gene lost 3 bases and the J gene lost 3 bases, with 9 bases spanning the gap. The CDR3 extends over 13 amino acids. The germline V gene encodes CDR1 MGHRA and CDR2 YSYEKL. The CDR3 DNA reads as TGCGCCAGCAGCCATGTACGGGACTACGAGCAGTACTTC. Amino acids: CASSHVRDYEQYF.

As regards this clone: The same CDR3 also results from other DNA sequences found in this sample. V is TRBV5-1 and J is TRBJ2-7; possibly TRBD1 for D (5 bases). Looked up from germline, CDR1 is SGHRS and CDR2 is YFSETQ. The CDR3 has 13 residues. V shed 1 base and J shed 4 bases, with 9 bases lying between them. This CDR3 is CASSLRQGYEQYF. The CDR3 DNA is TGCGCCAGCAGCTTGAGGCAGGGATACGAGCAGTACTTC. Based on the CDR3 plus reference TRBV5-1 and TRBJ2-7, the full variable domain is KAGVTQTPRYLIKTRGQQVTLSCSPISGHRSVSWYQQTPGQGLQFLFEYFSETQRNKGNFPGRFSGRQFSNSRSEMNVSTLELGDSALYLCASSLRQGYEQYFGPGTRLTVT.

This clone has a handful of counts. This chain joins TRBV7-2 and TRBJ1-6; D is ambiguous. The CDR3 is made up of 13 amino acids. V was cut by 2 bases and J by 8 bases, with 7 bases left in between. Per germline, CDR1 SGHTA and CDR2 FQGNSA. The CDR3 nucleotides are TGTGCCAGCAGCTTACATCAGGATTCACCCCTCCACTTT. As protein: CASSLHQDSPLHF.

This clone has at least ten counts. The chain uses TRBV7-2 and TRBJ1-1; TRBD1 might be the D (5 bases). Germline CDR1 is SGHTA and CDR2 is FQGNSA. V lost 2 bases to trimming and J lost 12 bases, with 16 bases between them. This CDR3 comprises 13 residues. The CDR3 DNA is TGTGCCAGCAGCTTAAGCAGGGACGAAGAGACTTTCTTT. Its protein is CASSLSRDEETFF. Full variable domain (missing parts from reference TRBV7-2 and TRBJ1-1): GAGVSQSPSNKVTEKGKDVELRCDPISGHTALYWYRQSLGQGLEFLIYFQGNSAPDKSGLPSDRFSAERTGGSVSTLTIQRTQQEDSAVYLCASSLSRDEETFFGQGTRLTVV.

The chain combines TRBV5-6 with TRBJ2-1, with 7 bases identical to TRBD1. The CDR3 totals 15 residues. The V segment lost 6 bases and the J segment 4 bases; nucleotides outside the gene matches: 10. From germline, CDR1 is SGHDT and CDR2 YYEEEE. CDR3 nucleotide sequence: TGTGCCAGCACCCCCAGGGGGTTAGGGTACAATGAGCAGTTCTTC. Its protein is CASTPRGLGYNEQFF.

This chain uses TRBV11-3 with TRBJ1-1, with D possibly being TRBD1 (5 bases). Germline V lookup: CDR1 SGHNT, CDR2 YENEEA. This CDR3 is built from 13 residues. The V end was cut by 4 bases, the J end by 4 bases, with 10 bases between. As DNA, the CDR3 is TGTGCCAGCAGCTCCAAGGGGAGCACTGAAGCTTTCTTT. Its protein is CASSSKGSTEAFF.

This clone is a singleton in its sample. The J gene is TRBJ2-7, the V gene TRBV2; TRBD2 is a possible D gene (5 bases). This CDR3 is 13 amino acids long. Germline V gives CDR1 SNHLY, CDR2 FYNNEI. The V end was cut by 4 bases, the J end by 7 bases, with 14 bases between. This chain's CDR3 is CASSAIGSGEQYF. For the CDR3, the DNA is TGTGCCAGCAGTGCGATCGGTTCGGGAGAGCAGTACTTC.

The V gene is TRBV6-4, the J gene TRBJ2-1; D uncertain. CDR3 length: 13 residues. V lost 4 bases to trimming and J lost 8 bases, with 12 bases between them. Germline values: CDR1 MRHNA, CDR2 SNTAGT. CDR3 sequence reads: CASSGNMAHEQFF. The CDR3 bases are TGTGCCAGCAGTGGTAACATGGCCCATGAGCAGTTCTTC.

The J gene is TRBJ1-1, the V gene TRBV20-1, with D unresolved. Trimming removed 3 bases at V and 11 bases at J, with 13 bases between. Germline CDR1 and CDR2: DFQATT and SNEGSKA (reference sequence). The CDR3 has 11 residues. The CDR3 nucleotides are TGCAGTGCTAGTACGGGCATTGGGGCTTTCTTT. The encoded protein is CSASTGIGAFF.

The J gene is TRBJ2-5, the V gene TRBV7-9; 9 nucleotides line up with TRBD2. The CDR3 spans 15 residues. Looked up from germline, CDR1 is SEHNR and CDR2 is FQNEAQ (reference sequence). Germline trimming cut 3 bases from V and 5 bases from J; bases unmatched to any gene: 7. CDR3 nucleotides: TGTGCCAGCAGCTTCATAGCGGGAGCCCGCGAGACCCAGTACTTC. Amino acids: CASSFIAGARETQYF.

The chain combines TRBV10-2 with TRBJ1-1; D possibly corresponds to TRBD1 (6 bases). CDR3 length equals 15 residues. Germline assignment: CDR1 WSHSY and CDR2 SAAADI. V shed 2 bases and J shed 2 bases, with 12 bases lying between them. Written as DNA, the CDR3 is TGCGCCAGCAGTGAGCCTGGGACACCAAACACTGAAGCTTTCTTT. This codes for CASSEPGTPNTEAFF.

The chain joins TRBV5-4 to TRBJ2-3; 7 bases are a match to TRBD1. The J segment lost 14 bases and the V segment lost 4 bases, leaving 10 bases of the junction unmatched. CDR3 length equals 12 residues. The germline V gene encodes CDR1 SGHNT and CDR2 YYREEE (reference sequence). This chain's CDR3 is CASSEDRVSWYF. CDR3 nucleotides: TGTGCCAGCAGCGAAGACAGGGTTTCGTGGTATTTT.

This clone occurred a few times. This chain uses TRBV19 with TRBJ2-3; D might be TRBD1 (5 bases). This CDR3 has 14 residues. Per the germline V gene, CDR1 is LNHDA and CDR2 is SQIVND (reference sequence). With 7 bases removed from V and 2 bases from J, the gap between germline ends came to 13 bases. The CDR3 protein is CASKDIGLTDTQYF. In DNA, the CDR3 is TGTGCCAGTAAGGACATTGGGCTCACAGATACGCAGTATTTT. Looking up the rest from reference TRBV19 and TRBJ2-3 gives the full variable domain: DGGITQSPKYLFRKEGQNVTLSCEQNLNHDAMYWYRQDPGQGLRLIYYSQIVNDFQKGDIAEGYSVSREKKESFPLTVTSAQKNPTAFYLCASKDIGLTDTQYFGPGTRLTVL.

This chain uses TRBV19 with TRBJ1-2, with TRBD1 as a possible D gene (6 bases). CDR1 is LNHDA and CDR2 is SQIVND in the germline V gene (reference sequence). The CDR3 loop spans 14 amino acids. V gave up 7 bases and J gave up 8 bases, with 20 bases separating them. The CDR3 loop reads CASTIPDVQGGYTF. CDR3 in DNA: TGTGCCAGTACAATCCCGGATGTACAGGGCGGCTACACCTTC.

The CDR3 is CASSVQGGTIYF. The CDR3 coding sequence is TGTGCCAGCAGCGTACAGGGCGGCACCATATATTTT. The V call is TRBV9, the J call TRBJ1-3; maybe TRBD1 (5 bases). Trimming shortened V by 1 base and J by 9 bases, and 8 bases separated the two germline ends. CDR3 length: 12 residues. CDR1 is SGDLS and CDR2 is YYNGEE in the germline V gene. Complete variable domain (other parts from reference TRBV9 and TRBJ1-3): DSGVTQTPKHLITATGQRVTLRCSPRSGDLSVYWYQQSLDQGLQFLIQYYNGEERAKGNILERFSAQQFPDLHSELNLSSLELGDSALYFCASSVQGGTIYFGEGSWLTVV.

The chain carries TRBV5-1 and TRBJ2-2, with D uncertain. CDR3 length equals 14 residues. V was clipped by 2 bases and J by 2 bases, with 7 bases between them. In germline, CDR1 is SGHRS, CDR2 YFSETQ. DNA for the CDR3: TGCGCCAGCAGCTTCGACTTAAACACCGGGGAGCTGTTTTTT. This sequence encodes CASSFDLNTGELFF.

This chain uses TRBV20-1 with TRBJ1-2; D remains unclear. This CDR3 has 11 amino acids. Germline V gene lookup returns CDR1 DFQATT and CDR2 SNEGSKA (reference sequence). V lost 3 bases to trimming and J lost 8 bases, with 10 bases between them. The CDR3 spells CSARKLRGYTF. The DNA for the CDR3 is TGCAGTGCTAGGAAATTACGGGGCTACACCTTC.

V gene TRBV18 combines with J gene TRBJ2-1; D is tentatively TRBD1 or TRBD2 (5 bases each). Germline V gives CDR1 KGHSH, CDR2 LQKENI. The CDR3 is 15 amino acids. The V gene lost 4 bases and the J gene lost 5 bases, with 15 bases spanning the gap. CDR3 region: CASSLPGASNNEQFF. The CDR3 DNA reads TGTGCCAGCTCACTCCCCGGGGCCTCTAACAATGAGCAGTTCTTC.

The chain couples TRBV28 to TRBJ1-1; tentatively, D is TRBD1 (6 bases). The CDR3 is 14 residues long. Deletions cut 5 bases from V and 3 bases from J, with 13 bases between. Per germline, CDR1 MDHEN and CDR2 SYDVKM. The CDR3 nucleotides read TGTGCCAGCAGTCCGTCCACAGGGTACACTGAAGCTTTCTTT. This translates into CASSPSTGYTEAFF.

This clone came up a few times. The rearrangement links TRBV11-2 to TRBJ1-1; D gene uncertain. V lost 10 bases and J lost 0, with 9 bases in between. CDR3 length equals 12 residues. Per the germline V gene, CDR1 is SGHAT and CDR2 is FQNNGV. The CDR3 DNA is TGTGCCACCTTACAGCTGAACACTGAAGCTTTCTTT. This codes for CATLQLNTEAFF.

With regard to this clone: An end of the junction does not agree with germline; a read error may underlie this. J is TRBJ2-5 and V is TRBV5-1; TRBD1 matches 8 bases. Germline lookup yields CDR1 SGHRS and CDR2 YFSETQ. The CDR3 is 13 residues long. CDR3 residues: CASSLVFGDRRDF. CDR3 sequence (DNA): TGCGCCAGCAGCTTGGTTTTTGGGGACAGGCGGGACTTC.

This clone was detected only a few times. The genes are TRBV7-2 and TRBJ2-5; 7 bases match TRBD1. Per germline, CDR1 SGHTA and CDR2 FQGNSA. The CDR3 has 15 residues. V was clipped by 5 bases and J by 2 bases; unmatched bases: 8. Written as DNA, the CDR3 is TGTGCCAGCAGCGACCAGGGGGTAGGGCAAGAGACCCAGTACTTC. It translates to CASSDQGVGQETQYF.

The chain uses TRBV29-1 and TRBJ1-2, with D hard to call. Germline V gives CDR1 SQVTM, CDR2 ANQGSEA. This CDR3 has 15 amino acids. Trimming shortened V by 4 bases and J by 0 bases, and 15 bases separated the two germline ends. CDR3 in DNA: TGCAGCGTTGTAACCGGCCCCCACTCTAACTATGGCTACACCTTC. Amino acids: CSVVTGPHSNYGYTF.

The gene calls are TRBV11-2 and TRBJ1-5, with a tentative D call TRBD1 (5 bases). The V end lost 5 bases, the J end lost 2 bases, and 13 bases lay between the germline ends. The V gene's germline CDR1 is SGHAT and CDR2 FQNNGV. The CDR3 consists of 15 residues. DNA of the CDR3: TGTGCCAGCAGCCCGGGGGGAGGTGGCAATCAGCCCCAGCATTTT. Translating gives CASSPGGGGNQPQHF.

V and J are TRBV18 and TRBJ2-7; 11 positions agree with TRBD1. Trimming cost V 6 bases and J 4 bases; bases outside gene matches: 5. CDR3 length: 14 residues. Germline CDR1 and CDR2: KGHSH and LQKENI. The CDR3 protein is CASSYGTGGYEQYF. In DNA form, the CDR3 reads TGTGCCAGCTCTTACGGGACAGGGGGTTACGAGCAGTACTTC.